This T cell receptor beta chain was obtained from a study of human T cells and chemical hapten exposure (dated by TCRdb to 2020 to 2023). The study in broad terms: For sensitization, 2% DPC in acetone was applied to a roughly 2 cm by roughly 2 cm area of upper inner arm skin. Throughout the study period of 20 to 25 weeks, patients also received therapeutic DPC doses to the scalp every week. Patch testing was done on the upper back using Finn chambers containing 0.01% DPC, and results were scored after 6 days according to International Contact Dermatitis Research Group standards. The patient cohort, mostly female, included alopecia areata with under or over 50% scalp involvement, alopecia totalis and alopecia universalis. Libraries were pooled for sequencing, and variation in per-sample TCR yields was attributed mainly to small differences in library volumes within the pool. The study tracked peripheral blood TCR repertoire changes in vivo during primary and secondary sensitization to the hapten diphenylcyclopropenone (DPC) in alopecia patients. Blood samples were taken from patients before sensitization (week 0) and at 2, 6 and about 24 weeks after DPC sensitization. For TCR sequencing, blood came from 25 to 35 alopecia patients at anywhere from one to four time points (pre-sensitization, 2, 6 and 24 weeks).

To prepare the library, RACE was applied. Sequencing was performed on a NextSeq 500. Library preparation attached unique molecular identifiers to individual cDNA molecules for quantitative, reproducible TCR counting. Both TCR alpha and TCR beta chains were sequenced from each blood RNA sample. Under the source paper's analysis protocol: A median of approximately 96,000 TCRs per sample was observed, with a range of roughly 23,224 to 700,000. V, J and CDR3 annotation of the TCR reads was carried out using the Decombinator software suite. For PS versus PT1 abundance plots, all samples were subsampled to the same number of TCRs (28,000). TCRs were defined as expanded if absent before sensitization and observed at least eight times at the 2-week time point. The public sequencing data were trimmed at Q25 with fastp and processed into clonotypes with MiXCR by TCRdb, which kept only in-frame beta chains. Identical CDR3 protein sequences are pooled into one entry, listed with their most common genes and DNA. The authors' filters were not applied to this entry. The sample table contains fewer than 300,000 distinct CDR3 sequences; only one count was recorded for 8.6% of them. The ten biggest clones cover approximately 2.2% of the sample.

According to the study, the label for this sample's time point signals: pre-sensitization, week 0. Taken with the paper, the label for treatment or condition translates to: therapeutic diphenylcyclopropenone sensitization with weekly scalp DPC. Blood at each patch-test visit was drawn before the patch test was applied. To be eligible, patients had to be aged 18 to 70, diagnosed with alopecia and judged suitable for DPC therapy, while pregnant patients were excluded. Unfractionated whole blood was collected in Tempus Blood RNA tubes, and total RNA was extracted from that blood. The paper as a whole reports these results and caveats: DPC sensitization did not change how many TCRs were above 1 in 1000 frequency, and no evidence was found of alterations in global repertoire structure. After repeated subsampling, the strength of the expansion versus patch-test correlation and the threshold at which it became significant changed. A positive correlation was found between the number of PT1 expanded TCRs and patch test score, with significance reached at thresholds 8, 16 and 32 but not 4. Compared with pre-sensitization or healthy control sets, expanded TCRs formed significantly more large CDR3 similarity clusters, which is consistent with antigen-driven responses. Alopecia, a presumed autoimmune disease, was present in all patients, so the immune response of the patients might differ from that of healthy individuals.

There are a few counts of this clonotype. Which antigen it targets is not known. Base qualities are not at hand, and no much larger clone is one base apart. Based on the germline V gene, the CDR1 and CDR2 sequences are KGHSH and LQKENI. V gives up 4 bases and J gives up 0 bases, and the segment between their germline ends measures 13 bases. CDR3 length: 17 amino acids, cysteine to phenylalanine. Of the read, only the CDR3 DNA is kept; its 51 bases are in frame from base 1. The sequence is built from TRBV18 and TRBJ2-6; matching of 6 bases hints at TRBD1 as the D gene. Source: whole blood, taken in connection with sensitization to the hapten diphenylcyclopropenone (DPC). This receptor was obtained from a middle-aged woman with alopecia areata. Some clones in this sample may be carry-over from other donors' samples. The sequence in DNA is TGTGCCAGCTCACAGTCACAGGGTGTCTCTGGGGCCAACGTCCTGACTTTC. Translated, this gives CASSQSQGVSGANVLTF.